The next 25 T cell receptor beta chains were all read from a single sample in a study of shared clonotypes between healthy human individuals. Naive CD8 cells lacked CD45RO, underwent positive selection for CCR7 and left out terminally differentiated effector memory CD45RA+ cells. Sequencing was performed with immunoSEQ multiplex PCR; in TCRdb, only in-frame clones are kept and a portion is missing. The sample has about 2 million clones, about 95% seen once. Material for sequencing was naive CD8+ T cells sorted from blood. The receptors come from a man aged 18 to 29 in good health.

The chain uses TRBV13 and TRBJ2-1; 7 bases are shared with TRBD2. The CDR3 runs to 13 residues. Germline loops: CDR1 PRHDT, CDR2 FYEKMQ (reference sequence). With V trimmed by 5 bases and J by 10 bases, 8 bases remained unmatched. CDR3 in DNA: TGTGCCAGCAGCCCAGCCACTAGCGAAGAGCAGTTCTTC. It specifies CASSPATSEEQFF. Complete variable domain (other parts from reference TRBV13 and TRBJ2-1): AAGVIQSPRHLIKEKRETATLKCYPIPRHDTVYWYQQGPGQDPQFLISFYEKMQSDKGSIPDRFSAQQFSDYHSELNMSSLELGDSALYFCASSPATSEEQFFGPGTRLTVL.

The V and J genes are TRBV29-1 and TRBJ2-7, with D perhaps TRBD1 (6 bases). The germline CDR1 and CDR2 sequences are SQVTM and ANQGSEA. Trimming stripped 6 bases from V and 7 bases from J, with 13 bases between. The CDR3 sequence is 11 residues long. The CDR3 nucleotides read TGCAGCGTGGTCGCCAGGGGAGAGCAGTACTTC. Translating gives CSVVARGEQYF.

On this clone: The sample contains more than one DNA sequence encoding this CDR3. The chain combines TRBV9 with TRBJ2-7; D not certain. V lost 0 bases and J 1 base, leaving 8 bases between the germline ends. The germline gives CDR1 SGDLS, CDR2 YYNGEE. This CDR3 contains 14 residues. The CDR3 spells CASSVGGRSYEQYF. In DNA form, the CDR3 reads TGTGCCAGCAGCGTAGGCGGCAGGTCCTACGAGCAGTACTTC.

Only a few counts were recorded for this clone. The CDR3 nucleotides are TGTGCCAGCAGTGGGACAGGGGGCGCGGGCACCGGGGAGCTGTTTTTT. Amino acids: CASSGTGGAGTGELFF. The rearrangement uses TRBV2 and TRBJ2-2, with 11 nucleotides matching TRBD1. The CDR3 totals 16 residues. V trimming: 4 bases; J trimming: 4 bases; junction bases outside the gene matches: 5. Per germline, CDR1 SNHLY and CDR2 FYNNEI.

V and J are TRBV4-1 and TRBJ2-1; TRBD2 is a possible D gene (6 bases). Germline CDR1 and CDR2: MGHRA and YSYEKL. The V end lost 3 bases, the J end lost 4 bases, and 10 bases lay between the germline ends. CDR3 length: 14 residues. CDR3 residues: CASSHPGRYNEQFF. The CDR3 bases are TGCGCCAGCAGCCACCCCGGGAGATACAATGAGCAGTTCTTC.

The V and J genes are TRBV11-2 and TRBJ2-3; possible D gene TRBD1, 5 bases. The ends were cut back, 3 bases at V and 4 bases at J, with 17 bases in the middle. This CDR3 comprises 16 residues. Germline CDR1 is SGHAT and CDR2 is FQNNGV. CDR3 protein: CASSFGQGMFPDTQYF. In DNA form, the CDR3 reads TGTGCCAGCAGCTTCGGGCAGGGAATGTTCCCAGATACGCAGTATTTT.

The table lists this clone with a count of one. V and J are TRBV7-8 and TRBJ2-7; possible D gene TRBD1, 5 bases. From germline, CDR1 is SGHVS and CDR2 FQNEAQ. The CDR3 contains 12 residues. Trimming took 5 bases from V and 7 from J, leaving 12 bases between them. CDR3: CASSQGGREQYF. In DNA form, the CDR3 reads TGTGCCAGCAGCCAGGGTGGGCGGGAGCAGTACTTC.

The CDR3 sequence is CASSPVVLTDTQYF. The CDR3 nucleotides read TGCGCCAGCAGCCCCGTCGTTCTCACAGATACGCAGTATTTT. The chain combines TRBV4-1 with TRBJ2-3; D remains ambiguous. CDR3 size: 14 residues. V lost 4 bases and J lost 2, with 10 bases in between. Looked up from germline, CDR1 is MGHRA and CDR2 is YSYEKL.

The V gene is TRBV7-9, the J gene TRBJ2-7, with D possibly matching TRBD1 (6 bases). Looked up from germline, CDR1 is SEHNR and CDR2 is FQNEAQ (reference sequence). The CDR3 is 16 residues long. V gave up 5 bases and J gave up 0 bases, with 17 bases separating them. The CDR3 region is CASSPADSSLSYEQYF. CDR3 in DNA: TGTGCCAGCAGCCCAGCGGACAGTAGCCTCTCCTACGAGCAGTACTTC. The whole variable domain, filled in from reference TRBV7-9 and TRBJ2-7, reads DTGVSQNPRHKITKRGQNVTFRCDPISEHNRLYWYRQTLGQGPEFLTYFQNEAQLEKSRLLSDRFSAERPKGSFSTLEIQRTEQGDSAMYLCASSPADSSLSYEQYFGPGTRLTVT.

The rearrangement links TRBV13 to TRBJ2-7; 10 positions match TRBD1. The CDR3 length is 16 residues. Trimming took 5 bases from V and 4 from J; bases not matched to a gene: 11. Germline V lookup: CDR1 PRHDT, CDR2 FYEKMQ (reference sequence). The CDR3: CASSARGDRGGYEQYF. The CDR3 nucleotides are TGTGCCAGCAGCGCCAGGGGGGACAGGGGTGGGTACGAGCAGTACTTC.

This clone has only one observation. This chain uses TRBV27 with TRBJ2-3; no definite D call. CDR1 and CDR2 (germline): MNHEY, SMNVEV (reference sequence). The V end was cut by 7 bases, the J end by 3 bases, with 8 bases between. The CDR3 is 12 amino acids. The CDR3 loop reads CASTDLTDTQYF. CDR3 DNA: TGTGCCAGCACCGACTTGACAGATACGCAGTATTTT.

The V call is TRBV29-1, the J call TRBJ1-2; 7 bases align to TRBD1. V was clipped by 0 bases and J by 5 bases; unmatched bases: 6. Germline values: CDR1 SQVTM, CDR2 ANQGSEA. The CDR3 contains 14 residues. The CDR3 sequence: CSVEDPDREYGYTF. Written as DNA, the CDR3 is TGCAGCGTTGAAGATCCCGACAGGGAATATGGCTACACCTTC.

This sequence joins TRBV6-6 and TRBJ1-2; D is uncertain. The CDR3 has 12 residues. CDR1 is MNHNY, CDR2 SVGAGI, per germline (reference sequence). Trimming took off 5 bases at V and 2 bases at J, with 6 bases between the two ends. The CDR3 DNA sequence: TGTGCCAGCAGTCTCCCGAACTATGGCTACACCTTC. Its protein is CASSLPNYGYTF.

The chain recombines TRBV6-6 with TRBJ1-2; D not resolved. V gave up 7 bases and J gave up 5 bases, with 17 bases separating them. The CDR3 is 14 residues long. CDR1 and CDR2 (germline): MNHNY, SVGAGI (reference sequence). Here the CDR3 reads CASTQVGGDYGYTF. Here the CDR3 DNA reads TGTGCCAGCACCCAAGTGGGAGGAGATTATGGCTACACCTTC.

This clone was found a few times. This sequence joins TRBV6-5 and TRBJ2-2; D possibly corresponds to TRBD1 (5 bases). The germline gives CDR1 MNHEY, CDR2 SVGAGI. V lost 2 bases and J lost 8, with 9 bases in between. This CDR3 is built from 13 residues. The CDR3 nucleotides are TGTGCCAGCAGTTACGTCCAGGGAGGGGAGCTGTTTTTT. It specifies CASSYVQGGELFF.

The J gene is TRBJ2-7, the V gene TRBV11-3; 7 bases agree with TRBD1. In germline, CDR1 is SGHNT, CDR2 YENEEA. The junction had 3 bases not matched to a gene; V was cut back by 4 bases and J by 3 bases. The CDR3 length is 13 residues. The CDR3 region is CASSSNRGYEQYF. In DNA form, the CDR3 reads TGTGCCAGCAGCTCTAACAGGGGCTACGAGCAGTACTTC.

The rearrangement links TRBV4-1 to TRBJ2-3; 8 bases are shared with TRBD2. The CDR3 loop spans 15 amino acids. V lost 5 bases to trimming and J lost 6 bases; unmatched junction nucleotides: 10. Per the germline V gene, CDR1 is MGHRA and CDR2 is YSYEKL. The CDR3 sequence: CASSYSAGGRDTQYF. The CDR3 coding sequence is TGCGCCAGCAGCTACAGCGCGGGGGGCCGGGATACGCAGTATTTT.

Written as DNA, the CDR3 is TGTGCCAGCAGTTACTCGAGGCAGGGGGTGGATACGCAGTATTTT. It encodes CASSYSRQGVDTQYF. The chain employs TRBV6-6 and TRBJ2-3, with TRBD1 matching 7 bases. The CDR3 extends over 15 amino acids. Per germline, CDR1 MNHNY and CDR2 SVGAGI (reference sequence). The trim removed 0 bases at V and 6 bases at J, leaving 6 bases unmatched.

This clone is a singleton in its sample. V usage is TRBV2 and J usage is TRBJ2-1; 9 nucleotides line up with TRBD2. CDR1 and CDR2 (germline): SNHLY, FYNNEI. Unmatched junction bases numbered 7, after V lost 6 bases and J lost 4 bases. The CDR3 length is 15 residues. CDR3 in amino acids: CASRASGGPYNEQFF. Here the CDR3 DNA reads TGTGCCAGCAGGGCAAGCGGGGGGCCTTACAATGAGCAGTTCTTC.

The chain couples TRBV27 to TRBJ2-7, with 7 bases lining up with TRBD1. Germline loops: CDR1 MNHEY, CDR2 SMNVEV (reference sequence). The V gene end was trimmed by 5 bases and the J gene end by 0 bases; junction bases not matched to a gene: 1. CDR3 size: 13 residues. The CDR3 is CASSDRASYEQYF. The CDR3, as DNA: TGTGCCAGCAGTGACAGGGCCTCCTACGAGCAGTACTTC.

The genes are TRBV11-3 and TRBJ2-3; D is unclear. Trimming removed 6 bases from V and 0 bases from J, with 16 bases in between. Germline assignment: CDR1 SGHNT and CDR2 YENEEA. CDR3 length equals 16 residues. The CDR3 region is CASSRTTHTSTDTQYF. The CDR3 region has the DNA TGTGCCAGCAGTCGAACGACTCACACTAGCACAGATACGCAGTATTTT.

In regard to this clone: This could be a read error, since a much larger clone is one nucleotide away. Other DNA sequences in this sample translate to the same CDR3. The chain recombines TRBV4-3 with TRBJ2-5; no reliable D call. Germline-derived CDR1 and CDR2 are LGHNA and YSLEER. V shed 0 bases and J shed 3 bases, with 5 bases lying between them. This CDR3 has 13 residues. CDR3 sequence reads: CASSQDGEETQYF. CDR3 coding DNA: TGCGCCAGCAGCCAAGATGGCGAAGAGACCCAGTACTTC.

V and J are TRBV5-6 and TRBJ1-2; possibly TRBD1 for D (5 bases). Trimming shortened V by 0 bases and J by 8 bases, and 20 bases separated the two germline ends. Germline-derived CDR1 and CDR2 are SGHDT and YYEEEE. The CDR3 runs to 16 residues. CDR3 region: CASSLELQGGRKGYTF. CDR3 DNA sequence: TGTGCCAGCAGCTTGGAGTTGCAGGGTGGGCGGAAAGGCTACACCTTC.

The chain recombines TRBV7-9 with TRBJ2-7; a possible D gene is TRBD1 (6 bases). V was shortened by 5 bases and J by 3 bases, with 8 bases between the two germline ends. The CDR3 sequence is 12 residues long. The germline V gene encodes CDR1 SEHNR and CDR2 FQNEAQ (reference sequence). In DNA form, the CDR3 reads TGTGCCAGCAGCCGGACAGACTACGAGCAGTACTTC. It specifies CASSRTDYEQYF.

This chain joins TRBV21-1 and TRBJ2-7; the table's D call, TRBD2, was not checked against the DNA. TRBV21-1 is a pseudogene segment. The CDR3 runs 16 residues. The CDR3 spells CASSKRTSGSFDEQYF. Written as DNA, the CDR3 is TGTGCCAGCAGCAAGAGGACTAGCGGCTCGTTCGACGAGCAGTACTTC.